This T cell receptor (beta chain) was sequenced for a study of Ad26.COV2.S vaccination and SARS-CoV-2 variants. Turning to the study itself: Of the COV1001 trial arms, the Ad26.COV2.S arm included the donor. Findings and limits, study-wide: Using TCR breadth and depth analyses may have led to underestimated total T cell responses.

Regarding treatment: over 15 received Ad26.COV2.S at low or high dose, single or two shots; 5 received placebo; per-sample allocation not given. Sampling occurred on day 63 after the first vaccine or placebo injection. What was given as vaccine was an Ad26 vector encoding Wuhan-strain SARS-CoV-2 spike. Profiled with immunoSEQ multiplex PCR; TCRdb holds only in-frame clones, not every one. This sample has about 280,000 clones, with about 87% found just once. Comments on this clone: The antigen is undetermined.

The germline V and J ends were trimmed by 2 bases and 5 bases, with 12 bases remaining between them. Per the germline V gene, CDR1 is SGHTA and CDR2 is FQGNSA. The CDR3 is 14 residues long. The sequencing used peripheral blood, collected in a trial of Ad26.COV2.S vaccine versus placebo. This sequence originates from a person between 18 and 59 years old who received the Ad26.COV2.S COVID-19 vaccine or a placebo. The chain uses TRBV7-2 and TRBJ1-1; no firm D call. CDR3 in amino acids: CASSLIDLRTEAFF. In DNA, the CDR3 is TGTGCCAGCAGCTTAATCGACTTGAGGACTGAAGCTTTCTTT. Supplemented by reference TRBV7-2 and TRBJ1-1, the full variable domain reads GAGVSQSPSNKVTEKGKDVELRCDPISGHTALYWYRQSLGQGLEFLIYFQGNSAPDKSGLPSDRFSAERTGGSVSTLTIQRTQQEDSAVYLCASSLIDLRTEAFFGQGTRLTVV.